The 8 T cell receptor beta chains in this list originate from one sample, sequenced in a study of blood T cells in healthy people across ages. A second PCR of 7 to 11 cycles used a sample-barcoded 5' primer and a J-beta primer mix. One entry per CDR3 protein results from TCRdb running MiXCR on the 5' RACE reads. The table lists around 820,000 distinct CDR3 sequences, around a quarter of them singletons. These data were also reused for a study on T cells of mothers and their children.

The sequenced sample consisted of blood. Every receptor here comes from a boy younger than 18 in good health.

The J gene is TRBJ2-7, the V gene TRBV28; D is unclear. The CDR3 covers 12 residues. Trimming cost V 7 bases and J 0 bases, with 7 bases left between them. In germline, CDR1 is MDHEN, CDR2 SYDVKM. The CDR3 nucleotides read TGTGCCAGCACCAGGAGCTCCTACGAGCAGTACTTC. Translated: CASTRSSYEQYF.

In its sample, this clonotype was seen a few times. This chain connects TRBV7-2 to TRBJ1-5; D gene unclear. The length of the CDR3 is 14 residues. The germline CDR1 and CDR2 sequences are SGHTA and FQGNSA. V lost 5 bases to trimming and J lost 2 bases, with 10 bases between them. The chain's CDR3 is CASSVGPGNQPQHF. The CDR3 nucleotides read TGTGCCAGCAGCGTAGGGCCGGGCAATCAGCCCCAGCATTTT.

This sequence joins TRBV29-1 and TRBJ2-7, with D possibly matching TRBD2 (5 bases). With 6 bases removed from V and 2 bases from J, the gap between germline ends came to 26 bases. The CDR3 contains 17 residues. CDR1 and CDR2 (germline): SQVTM, ANQGSEA. The CDR3 DNA reads TGCAGCGTGCGGAAGGGTAAACTTGGCGGAGGACCCTACGAGCAGTACTTC. Translating it yields CSVRKGKLGGGPYEQYF.

This clonotype was observed a few times. This rearrangement joins TRBV6-2 or TRBV6-3 to TRBJ2-4; the D is unclear. Germline V gene sequence: CDR1 MNHEY, CDR2 SVGEGT. With 3 bases removed from V and 0 bases from J, the gap between germline ends came to 12 bases. The CDR3 consists of 16 residues. The CDR3 DNA is TGTGCCAGCAGTTATCGAGGTCCAGTAGCCAAAAACATTCAGTACTTC. Translating it yields CASSYRGPVAKNIQYF.

Remarks on this clonotype: The junction shows a germline mismatch at one end, possibly a read error. The gene calls are TRBV6-5 and TRBJ2-7, with 11 bases fitting TRBD1. The CDR3 extends over 14 amino acids. Germline V gene sequence: CDR1 MNHEY, CDR2 SVGAGI. CDR3 sequence reads: CASKRGQGAYEQCF. CDR3 coding DNA: TGTGCCAGCAAAAGAGGACAGGGGGCCTACGAGCAGTGCTTC.

CDR3 loop: CASNKGTGNTIYF. The CDR3 DNA sequence: TGTGCCAGCAATAAGGGTACTGGAAACACCATATATTTT. The chain carries TRBV7-9 and TRBJ1-3, with unresolved D. CDR3 size: 13 residues. Trimming pared 7 bases from V and 2 bases from J, leaving 9 bases between. The germline gives CDR1 SEHNR, CDR2 FQNEAQ (reference sequence).

The chain is built from TRBV4-3 and TRBJ1-2; no firm D call. The CDR3 is 15 amino acids. Germline CDR1 is LGHNA and CDR2 is YSLEER. Trimming took off 1 base at V and 2 bases at J, with 11 bases between the two ends. The CDR3 nucleotides read TGCGCCAGCAGCCAAGGGGAACGGCTGAACTATGGCTACACCTTC. As protein: CASSQGERLNYGYTF.

The chain joins TRBV4-3 to TRBJ2-4, with no clear D. V lost 3 bases and J 8 bases, leaving 11 bases between the germline ends. The germline CDR1 and CDR2 sequences are LGHNA and YSLEER. The CDR3 is 13 amino acids. The CDR3 DNA sequence: TGCGCCAGCAGCCAGGAAAAGAGCCACATTCAGTACTTC. Encoded protein: CASSQEKSHIQYF.